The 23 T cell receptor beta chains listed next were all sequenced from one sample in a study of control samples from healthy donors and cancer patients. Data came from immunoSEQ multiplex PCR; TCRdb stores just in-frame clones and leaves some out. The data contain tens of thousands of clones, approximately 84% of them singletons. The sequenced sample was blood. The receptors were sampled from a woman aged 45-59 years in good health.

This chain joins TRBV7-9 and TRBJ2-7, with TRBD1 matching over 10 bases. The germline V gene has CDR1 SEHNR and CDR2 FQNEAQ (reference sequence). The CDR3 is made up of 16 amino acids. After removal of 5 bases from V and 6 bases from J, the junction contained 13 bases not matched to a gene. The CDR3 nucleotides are TGTGCCAGCAGCCGCGGACAGGGGGTTTTTCCGGGCGAGCAGTACTTC. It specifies CASSRGQGVFPGEQYF.

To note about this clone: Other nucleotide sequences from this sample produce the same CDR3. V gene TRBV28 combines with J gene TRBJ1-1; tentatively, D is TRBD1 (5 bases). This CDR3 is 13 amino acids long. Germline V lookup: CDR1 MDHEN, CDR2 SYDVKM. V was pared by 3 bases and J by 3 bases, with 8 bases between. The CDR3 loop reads CASSFKGDTEAFF. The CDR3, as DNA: TGTGCCAGCAGTTTCAAAGGGGACACTGAAGCTTTCTTT.

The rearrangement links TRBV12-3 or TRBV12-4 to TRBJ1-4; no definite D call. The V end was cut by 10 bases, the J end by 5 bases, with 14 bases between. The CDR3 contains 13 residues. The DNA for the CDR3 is TGTGCCACCAGCCGGGCCCTAAATGAAAAACTGTTTTTT. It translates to CATSRALNEKLFF.

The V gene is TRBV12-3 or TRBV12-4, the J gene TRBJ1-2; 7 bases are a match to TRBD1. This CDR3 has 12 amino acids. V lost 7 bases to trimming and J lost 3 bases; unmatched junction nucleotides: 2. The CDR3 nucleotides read TGTGCCAGCACCGACAGGGACTATGGCTACACCTTC. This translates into CASTDRDYGYTF.

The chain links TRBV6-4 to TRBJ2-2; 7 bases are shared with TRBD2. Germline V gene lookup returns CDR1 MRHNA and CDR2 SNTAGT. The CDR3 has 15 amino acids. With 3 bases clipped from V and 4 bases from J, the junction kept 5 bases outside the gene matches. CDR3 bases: TGTGCCAGCAGTGAGGCTAGCGGTTCCACCGGGGAGCTGTTTTTT. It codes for CASSEASGSTGELFF.

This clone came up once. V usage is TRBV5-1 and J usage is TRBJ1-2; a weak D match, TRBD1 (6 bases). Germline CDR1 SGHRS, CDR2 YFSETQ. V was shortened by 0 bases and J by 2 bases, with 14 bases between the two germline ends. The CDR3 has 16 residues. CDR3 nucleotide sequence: TGCGCCAGCAGCTTGGGCGGAGGGGGACTAAACTATGGCTACACCTTC. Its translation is CASSLGGGGLNYGYTF.

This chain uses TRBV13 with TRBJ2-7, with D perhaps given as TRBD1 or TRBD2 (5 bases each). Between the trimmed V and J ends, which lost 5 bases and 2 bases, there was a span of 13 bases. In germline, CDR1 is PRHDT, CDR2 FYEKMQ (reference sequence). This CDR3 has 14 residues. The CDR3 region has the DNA TGTGCCAGCAGCATGAGGGACCGCCCCTACGAGCAGTACTTC. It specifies CASSMRDRPYEQYF. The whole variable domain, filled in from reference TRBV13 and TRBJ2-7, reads AAGVIQSPRHLIKEKRETATLKCYPIPRHDTVYWYQQGPGQDPQFLISFYEKMQSDKGSIPDRFSAQQFSDYHSELNMSSLELGDSALYFCASSMRDRPYEQYFGPGTRLTVT.

In DNA form, the CDR3 reads TGTGCCAGTAGCCTCCCGGGACAGGGGGTCTACGAGCAGTACTTC. It specifies CASSLPGQGVYEQYF. The chain links TRBV27 to TRBJ2-7, with 11 bases aligning to TRBD1. The V gene end was trimmed by 9 bases and the J gene end by 3 bases; junction bases not matched to a gene: 10. The CDR3 contains 15 residues. Germline V lookup: CDR1 MNHEY, CDR2 SMNVEV (reference sequence).

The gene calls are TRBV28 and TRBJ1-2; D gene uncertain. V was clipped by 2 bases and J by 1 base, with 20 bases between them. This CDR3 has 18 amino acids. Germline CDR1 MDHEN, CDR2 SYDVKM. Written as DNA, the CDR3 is TGTGCCAGCAGTTTAAACGGTCCAGTGGCCAGCCTTAACTATGGCTACACCTTC. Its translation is CASSLNGPVASLNYGYTF.

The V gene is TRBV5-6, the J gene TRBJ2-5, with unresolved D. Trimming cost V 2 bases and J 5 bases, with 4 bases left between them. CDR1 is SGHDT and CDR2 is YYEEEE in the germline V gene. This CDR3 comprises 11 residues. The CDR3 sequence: CASSFSETQYF. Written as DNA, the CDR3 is TGTGCCAGCAGCTTTAGTGAGACCCAGTACTTC.

DNA of the CDR3: TGTGCCAGCAGGTCCTCAGGGATCTATGGCTACACCTTC. Translating gives CASRSSGIYGYTF. This chain links TRBV6-5 with TRBJ1-2, with TRBD1 as a possible D gene (5 bases). The CDR3 consists of 13 residues. Germline CDR1 reads MNHEY; CDR2 reads SVGAGI. V was trimmed by 6 bases and J by 4 bases, leaving 12 bases between them.

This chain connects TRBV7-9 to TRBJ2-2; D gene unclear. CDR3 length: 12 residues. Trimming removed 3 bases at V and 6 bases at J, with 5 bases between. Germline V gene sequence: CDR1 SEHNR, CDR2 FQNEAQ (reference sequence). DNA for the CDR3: TGTGCCAGCAGCTTGGATTCCGGGGAGCTGTTTTTT. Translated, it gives CASSLDSGELFF.

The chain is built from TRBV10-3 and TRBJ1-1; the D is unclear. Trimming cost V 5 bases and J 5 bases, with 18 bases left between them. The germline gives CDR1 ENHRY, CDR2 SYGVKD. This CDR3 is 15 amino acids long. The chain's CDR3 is CAISPTLSSDTEAFF. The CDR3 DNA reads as TGTGCCATCAGTCCTACACTCTCATCGGATACTGAAGCTTTCTTT.

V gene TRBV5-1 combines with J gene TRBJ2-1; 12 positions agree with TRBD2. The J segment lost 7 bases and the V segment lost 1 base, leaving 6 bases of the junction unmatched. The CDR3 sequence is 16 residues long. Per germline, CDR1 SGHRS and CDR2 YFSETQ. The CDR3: CASSLRLAGVSNEQFF. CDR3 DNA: TGCGCCAGCAGCTTGAGACTAGCGGGAGTGTCAAATGAGCAGTTCTTC.

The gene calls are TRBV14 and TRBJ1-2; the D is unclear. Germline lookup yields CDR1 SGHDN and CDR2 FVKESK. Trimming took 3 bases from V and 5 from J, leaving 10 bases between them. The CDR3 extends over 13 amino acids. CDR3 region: CASSHGRIYGYTF. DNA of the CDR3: TGTGCCAGCAGCCATGGGCGGATTTATGGCTACACCTTC.

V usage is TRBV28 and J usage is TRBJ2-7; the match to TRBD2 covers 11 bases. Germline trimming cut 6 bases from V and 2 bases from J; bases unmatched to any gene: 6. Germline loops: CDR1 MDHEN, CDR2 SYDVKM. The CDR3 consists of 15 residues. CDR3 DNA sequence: TGTGCCAGCAGGGGGGAACTAGCGGGGGCCTACGAGCAGTACTTC. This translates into CASRGELAGAYEQYF.

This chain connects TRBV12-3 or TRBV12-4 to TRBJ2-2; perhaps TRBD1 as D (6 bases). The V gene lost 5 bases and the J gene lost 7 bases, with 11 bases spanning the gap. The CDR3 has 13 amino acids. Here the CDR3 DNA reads TGTGCCAGCAGTCCCCAGGGGATCGGGGAGCTGTTTTTT. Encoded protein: CASSPQGIGELFF.

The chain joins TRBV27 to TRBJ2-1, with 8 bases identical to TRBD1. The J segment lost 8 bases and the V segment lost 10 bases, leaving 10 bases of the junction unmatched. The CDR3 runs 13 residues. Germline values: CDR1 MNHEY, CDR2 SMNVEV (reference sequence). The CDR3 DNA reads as TGTGCCATCGCCGACAGGGGAAGGGATGAGCAGTTCTTC. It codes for CAIADRGRDEQFF.

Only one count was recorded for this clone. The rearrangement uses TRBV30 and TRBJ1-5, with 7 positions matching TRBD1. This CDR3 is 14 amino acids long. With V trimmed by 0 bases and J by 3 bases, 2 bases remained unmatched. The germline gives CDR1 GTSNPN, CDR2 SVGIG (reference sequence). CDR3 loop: CAWSVQGFNQPQHF. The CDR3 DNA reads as TGTGCCTGGAGTGTACAGGGGTTCAATCAGCCCCAGCATTTT.

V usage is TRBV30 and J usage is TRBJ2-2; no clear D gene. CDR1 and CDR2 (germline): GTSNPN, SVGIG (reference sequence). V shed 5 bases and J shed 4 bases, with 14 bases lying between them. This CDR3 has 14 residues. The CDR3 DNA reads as TGTGCCTGGGAAGTCGGGCCCAGCACCGGGGAGCTGTTTTTT. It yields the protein CAWEVGPSTGELFF.

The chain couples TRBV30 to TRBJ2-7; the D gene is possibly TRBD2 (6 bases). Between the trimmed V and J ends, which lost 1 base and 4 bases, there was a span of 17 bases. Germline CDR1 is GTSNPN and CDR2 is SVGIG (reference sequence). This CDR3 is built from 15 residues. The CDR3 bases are TGTGCCTGGAGTGGCTTGGGGGGAGTTGGGTACGAGCAGTACTTC. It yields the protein CAWSGLGGVGYEQYF. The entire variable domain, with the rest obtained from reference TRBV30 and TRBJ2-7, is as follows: SQTIHQWPATLVQPVGSPLSLECTVEGTSNPNLYWYRQAAGRGLQLLFYSVGIGQISSEVPQNLSASRPQDRQFILSSKKLLLSDSGFYLCAWSGLGGVGYEQYFGPGTRLTVT.

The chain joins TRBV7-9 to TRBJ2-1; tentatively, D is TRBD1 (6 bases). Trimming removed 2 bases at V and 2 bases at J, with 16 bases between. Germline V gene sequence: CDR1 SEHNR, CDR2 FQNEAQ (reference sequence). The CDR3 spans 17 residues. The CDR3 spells CASSLSQGNIPYNEQFF. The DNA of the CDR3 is TGTGCCAGCAGCTTAAGCCAGGGGAACATCCCCTACAATGAGCAGTTCTTC.

The CDR3 loop reads CASSVQGPNTEAFF. The CDR3 DNA reads as TGTGCCAGCAGTGTGCAGGGGCCGAACACTGAAGCTTTCTTT. This chain links TRBV27 with TRBJ1-1; D may be TRBD1 (6 bases). Germline V gene sequence: CDR1 MNHEY, CDR2 SMNVEV (reference sequence). Trimming cost V 5 bases and J 1 base, with 11 bases left between them. The CDR3 contains 14 residues.